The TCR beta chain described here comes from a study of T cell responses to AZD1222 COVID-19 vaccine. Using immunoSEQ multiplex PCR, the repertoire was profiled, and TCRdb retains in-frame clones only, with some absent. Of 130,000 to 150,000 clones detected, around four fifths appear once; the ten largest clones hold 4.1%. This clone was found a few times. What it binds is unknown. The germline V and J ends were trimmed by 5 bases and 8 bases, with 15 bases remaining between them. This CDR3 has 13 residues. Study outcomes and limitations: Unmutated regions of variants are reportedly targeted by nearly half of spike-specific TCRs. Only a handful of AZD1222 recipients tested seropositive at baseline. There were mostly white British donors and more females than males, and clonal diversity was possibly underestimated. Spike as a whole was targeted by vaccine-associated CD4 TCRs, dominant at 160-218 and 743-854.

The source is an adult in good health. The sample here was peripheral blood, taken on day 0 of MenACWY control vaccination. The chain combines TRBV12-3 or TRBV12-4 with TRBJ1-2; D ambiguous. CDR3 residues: CASSHRSSYGYTF. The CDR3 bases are TGTGCCAGCAGTCACCGAAGTAGCTACGGCTACACCTTC.